The 5 T cell receptor beta chains below were found in one sample sequenced in a study of shared clonotypes between healthy human individuals. Data came from immunoSEQ multiplex PCR; TCRdb stores just in-frame clones and leaves some out. This table has about 2.2 million clones, 85% to 95% appearing once. Naive CD8 populations comprised CD45RO-negative cells positively selected for CCR7, excluding terminally differentiated effector memory CD45RA+ cells. Material: naive CD8+ T cells from PBMCs. The receptor source for this set is a man in his late teens or twenties in good health. Some clones in this sample may be carry-over from other donors' samples.

V gene TRBV4-3 combines with J gene TRBJ2-5; D might be TRBD2 (6 bases). V was shortened by 0 bases and J by 3 bases, with 11 bases between the two germline ends. Germline CDR1 is LGHNA and CDR2 is YSLEER. The CDR3 covers 15 residues. CDR3 nucleotides: TGCGCCAGCAGCCAAGATGGAGCGGGTGAAGAGACCCAGTACTTC. Translating gives CASSQDGAGEETQYF.

The chain combines TRBV6-1 with TRBJ2-7; D might be TRBD1 (5 bases). The CDR3 spans 13 residues. Germline CDR1 MNHNS, CDR2 SASEGT. V was shortened by 0 bases and J by 6 bases, with 9 bases between the two germline ends. CDR3 nucleotides: TGTGCCAGCAGTGAAGCTTGGGGCCCCGAGCAGTACTTC. As protein: CASSEAWGPEQYF.

This chain connects TRBV5-1 to TRBJ2-4; D unresolved. V was trimmed by 4 bases and J by 0 bases, leaving 14 bases between them. Germline loops: CDR1 SGHRS, CDR2 YFSETQ. This CDR3 has 16 amino acids. The CDR3 DNA reads as TGCGCCAGCAGCGTCGGGCCCGTACTAGCCAAAAACATTCAGTACTTC. Its protein product is CASSVGPVLAKNIQYF.

The chain joins TRBV9 to TRBJ1-2, with 9 bases fitting TRBD1. Unmatched junction bases numbered 3, after V lost 0 bases and J lost 6 bases. Germline CDR1 and CDR2: SGDLS and YYNGEE. The CDR3 covers 14 residues. The CDR3 DNA is TGTGCCAGCAGCGTAGGAACAGGGGGCAATGGCTACACCTTC. Its translation is CASSVGTGGNGYTF.

This clone was observed a single time. V and J are TRBV19 and TRBJ1-5; tentative D call: TRBD1 (6 bases). Germline V gene sequence: CDR1 LNHDA, CDR2 SQIVND (reference sequence). V was clipped by 7 bases and J by 2 bases, with 12 bases between them. The CDR3 has 14 residues. The CDR3, as DNA: TGTGCCAGTAAGGACAGACTTGGCAATCAGCCCCAGCATTTT. As protein: CASKDRLGNQPQHF.